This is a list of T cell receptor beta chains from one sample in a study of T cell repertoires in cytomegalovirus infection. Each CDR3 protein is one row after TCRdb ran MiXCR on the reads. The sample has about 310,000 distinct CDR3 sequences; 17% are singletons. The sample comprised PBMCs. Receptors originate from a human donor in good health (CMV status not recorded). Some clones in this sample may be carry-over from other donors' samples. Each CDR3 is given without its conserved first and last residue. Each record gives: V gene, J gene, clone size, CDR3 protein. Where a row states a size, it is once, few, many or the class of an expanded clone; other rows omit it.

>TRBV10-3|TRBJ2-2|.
AIRRDRDNTGELF
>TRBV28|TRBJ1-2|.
ASTAGAYGYT
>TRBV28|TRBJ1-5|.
ASSPPGTGTRNQPQH
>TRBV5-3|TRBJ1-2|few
ASSLGAGPYGYT
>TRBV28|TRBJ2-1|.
ASSPGGRDEQF
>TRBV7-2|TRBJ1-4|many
ASSLADREYEKLF
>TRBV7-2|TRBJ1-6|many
ASSPTFTGNSPLH
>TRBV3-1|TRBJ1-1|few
ASRDFGGNTEAF
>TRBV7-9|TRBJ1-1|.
ASSPSGTVGTEAF
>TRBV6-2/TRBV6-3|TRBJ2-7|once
ASSDTGTGGSYEQY
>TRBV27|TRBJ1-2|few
ASSSGTGGAGGYT
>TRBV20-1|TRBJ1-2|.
SARDTGANYGYT
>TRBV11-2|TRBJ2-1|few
ASSLGPTSGSEQF
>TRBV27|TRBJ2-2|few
ATRTEMNTGELF
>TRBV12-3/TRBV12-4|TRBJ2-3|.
ASSPNPGLAGDGTQY
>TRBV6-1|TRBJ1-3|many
ASSETSYQGPGNTIY
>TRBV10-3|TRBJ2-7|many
AISGLGQGVGEQY
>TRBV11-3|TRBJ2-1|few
ASSSPATYNEQF
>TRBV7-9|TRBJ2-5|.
ASGIGSSSGGRQETQY
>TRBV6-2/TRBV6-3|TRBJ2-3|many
ASSQPPDTQY
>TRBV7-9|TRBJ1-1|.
ASSLQGGHTEAF
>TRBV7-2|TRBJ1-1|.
ASSPGQGQSAEAF
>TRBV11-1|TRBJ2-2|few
ASSFQGASGELF
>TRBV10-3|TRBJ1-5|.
AISESTGENQPQH
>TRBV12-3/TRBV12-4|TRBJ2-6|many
ASSLGDREFSGANVLT
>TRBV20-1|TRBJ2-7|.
SALHSGTGGVYEQY
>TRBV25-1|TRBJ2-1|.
ASSGRGTGYNEQF
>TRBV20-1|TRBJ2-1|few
SASATGSVEQF
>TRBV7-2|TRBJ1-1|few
ASSLDVPAAF